The sequence of this TCR beta chain was determined in a study of monozygotic twins with cystic fibrosis. Overall study context: Approximately 3 micrograms of fragmented DNA underwent about 16 PCR cycles for library preparation.

Measured with immunoSEQ multiplex PCR; TCRdb has only the in-frame clones, and not every one. This sample has fewer than 10,000 clones, with approximately 98% found just once. General study points: Unrelated CF individuals shared fewer identical clonotypes than monozygotic CF twins. Co-twins had the most similar V usage for 13 of 16 pairs, J for 8.

This clone came up once. The antigen remains unidentified. Between the trimmed V and J ends, which lost 4 bases and 2 bases, there was a span of 17 bases. CDR1 MGHRA and CDR2 YSYEKL come from the germline V gene. The CDR3 is made up of 16 amino acids. What was sequenced was blood. V is TRBV4-1 and J is TRBJ1-1; perhaps TRBD1 as D (6 bases). The TCR was taken from a girl aged 2 to 9 with cystic fibrosis. CDR3 loop: CASSRKTGKINTEAFF. In DNA form, the CDR3 reads TGCGCCAGCAGCCGGAAGACAGGAAAAATAAACACTGAAGCTTTCTTT.